The sequence of this TCR beta chain was determined in a study of T cells in Graves' hyperthyroidism and ophthalmopathy (dated by TCRdb to about 2019). Study-wide context: Peripheral blood was collected at initial diagnosis, before any treatment. A discovery cohort of about a hundred patients, approximately 45 with Graves' ophthalmopathy and about 58 with stable Graves' hyperthyroidism, was used to find distinguishing TCR V-J signatures. Whether ophthalmopathy could be predicted prospectively was tested in an independent validation cohort made up of roughly 19 hyperthyroidism patients plus 17 patients who later progressed to ophthalmopathy. The 90 or so discovery patients were randomly split 7:3 into training and test sets. Thyroid tissue and blood T-cell repertoires from over 5 Graves' hyperthyroidism patients were also compared in the study. After blood sampling, hyperthyroidism patients were treated with methimazole at a starting dose of 30 mg daily, and ophthalmopathy patients were treated with high-dose intravenous methylprednisolone. The paper reports TCR Vbeta CDR3 sequencing of 135 peripheral blood samples: under 45 ophthalmopathy, fewer than 80 hyperthyroidism and approximately 17 progressor patients.

At least ten counts were recorded for this clonotype. Its antigen is not yet known. Per-base qualities were not stored, and no clone one base away is much larger. Graves' hyperthyroidism was defined as stable when no progression to ophthalmopathy occurred over 18 months of follow-up. Hyperthyroidism patients were newly diagnosed, with disease duration under 2 months, and aged 18 to 65 years. Any patient with an uncontrolled infection, another autoimmune disease, pregnancy or lactation was excluded. Diagnoses relied on clinical symptoms, serum thyroxine and TRAb, thyroid ultrasound and orbital computed tomography. PBMCs were separated from approximately 10 ml of fresh peripheral blood using Ficoll-Paque density gradient centrifugation. Total RNA was extracted with Trizol reagent, and quality was checked on an Agilent 2100 Bioanalyzer. What the research found in general, with its limitations: Sample size was not statistically predetermined, and investigators were not blinded to group allocation. Blood samples also contained most of the expanded thyroid clonotypes (frequency above 0.001), which suggests that blood repertoires may reflect thyroid immune responses. A 13 V-J signature model separated ophthalmopathy from stable hyperthyroidism, with approximately 86% sensitivity and roughly 81% specificity in cross-validation and 80%/75% in testing. In validation, progression to ophthalmopathy was predicted by the model with approximately 67% sensitivity and roughly 76% specificity, a median of about 6.4 months before onset.

Amplification of TCR beta CDR3 regions was carried out from RNA transcripts. A first-round RT-PCR of the TCR CDR3 used the HTBI primer set with the Qiagen OneStep RT-PCR kit. Libraries were constructed in a second round of multiplex PCR, after which size selection and purification were carried out. Libraries were sequenced paired-end with 100 bp reads on an Illumina HiSeq2000. Per the original workflow: SOAPnuke was used to process the raw data, removing reads that contained adapters or uncalled bases, had a mean Phred below 15, or lacked an exact match to the constant primer or identifier. COPE v1.2.5 was used to merge high-quality paired reads, and clonotypes were defined as unique nucleotide sequences. MiTCR v1.1 was used to align clonotypes to the IMGT TRBV, TRBD and TRBJ reference segments. The analysis was restricted to V-J combinations with a frequency above 0.0001, which together covered just over 99% of the repertoires. A TCS score was defined as the ratio between F50 (clonal expansion) and ExV (chaos), using BLOSUM62-based TCRdist between CDR3 peptides within each V-J. Welch's t-statistics and random forest reduced 450 to 600 V-J features to 10 to 15, which were used in a naive Bayes classifier (R e1071). TCRdb's own reprocessing of the public reads used fastp at Q25 and MiXCR and kept productive beta chains. Here each entry gathers all rows of one CDR3 protein and keeps the most common genes and DNA. These V and J calls originate from TCRdb's pipeline instead of the authors' own analysis. The sample records 300,000 to 500,000 distinct CDR3 sequences, more than 12% of which are singletons. The ten largest clones take up 30% to 35% of the sample.

CDR1 and CDR2 are read off the germline V gene as MDHEN and SYDVKM. Counted from cysteine to phenylalanine, this CDR3 has 19 amino acids. Only the CDR3 part of the read is kept: 57 bases, read in frame from the first base. Unmatched junction bases come to 13, with V trimmed by 7 bases and J by 2 bases. The sequence was collected from a woman aged 25 to 45 with Graves' hyperthyroidism. Material for sequencing was blood. Here the chain combines TRBV28 and TRBJ2-1; 14 central bases correspond to TRBD2. The CDR3 in this case is CASKGLAGVSGGPYNEQFF. In nucleotide form, the sequence is TGTGCCAGCAAGGGACTAGCGGGAGTTAGTGGAGGTCCCTACAATGAGCAGTTCTTC. The full variable domain, with segments outside the CDR3 supplied by the reference TRBV28 and TRBJ2-1 proteins, appears as DVKVTQSSRYLVKRTGEKVFLECVQDMDHENMFWYRQDPGLGLRLIYFSYDVKMKEKGDIPEGYSVSREKKERFSLILESASTNQTSMYLCASKGLAGVSGGPYNEQFFGPGTRLTVL.